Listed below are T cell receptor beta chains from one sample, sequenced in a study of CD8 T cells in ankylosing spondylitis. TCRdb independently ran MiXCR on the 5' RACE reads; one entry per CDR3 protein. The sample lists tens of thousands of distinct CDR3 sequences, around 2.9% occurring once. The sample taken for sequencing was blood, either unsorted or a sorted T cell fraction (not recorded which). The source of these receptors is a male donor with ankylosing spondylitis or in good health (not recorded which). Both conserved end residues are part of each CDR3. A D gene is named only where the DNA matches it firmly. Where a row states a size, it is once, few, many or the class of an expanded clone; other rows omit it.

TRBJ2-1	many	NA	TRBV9	CASSVEGGESNEQFF	TGTGCCAGCAGCGTAGAGGGGGGTGAGAGCAATGAGCAGTTCTTC
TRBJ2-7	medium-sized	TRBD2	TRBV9	CASSPTAGSSYEQYF	TGTGCCAGCAGCCCCACAGCGGGGAGCTCCTACGAGCAGTACTTC
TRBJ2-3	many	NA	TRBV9	CASSVVGVASTDTQYF	TGTGCCAGCAGCGTGGTCGGGGTCGCTAGCACAGATACGCAGTATTTT
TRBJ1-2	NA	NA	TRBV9	CASSATVGGYGYTF	TGTGCCAGCAGCGCGACGGTGGGGGGATATGGCTACACCTTC
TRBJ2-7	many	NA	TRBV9	CASSVDAGGPYEQYF	TGTGCCAGCAGCGTAGATGCCGGGGGCCCCTACGAGCAGTACTTC
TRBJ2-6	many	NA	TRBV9	CASSPRTGTGANVLTF	TGTGCCAGCAGCCCCCGAACAGGGACTGGGGCCAACGTCCTGACTTTC
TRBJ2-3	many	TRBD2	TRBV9	CASSATSGSQYTDTQYF	TGTGCCAGCAGTGCGACTAGCGGGAGTCAATACACAGATACGCAGTATTTT
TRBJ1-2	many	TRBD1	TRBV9	CASITGAYGYTF	TGTGCCAGCATTACAGGGGCCTATGGCTACACCTTC
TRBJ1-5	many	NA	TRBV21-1	CASSKRAGDPFSNQPQHF	TGTGCCAGCAGCAAACGGGCAGGAGACCCCTTTAGCAATCAGCCCCAGCATTTT
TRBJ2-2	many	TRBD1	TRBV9	CASSVGGRGQGGELFF	TGTGCCAGCAGCGTAGGTGGCAGGGGGCAGGGCGGGGAGCTGTTTTTT
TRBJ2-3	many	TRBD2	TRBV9	CASSVSPSGGTDTQYF	TGTGCCAGCAGCGTAAGTCCTAGCGGGGGTACAGATACGCAGTATTTT
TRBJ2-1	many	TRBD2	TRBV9	CASSVAGTSGSINEQFF	TGTGCCAGCAGCGTAGCTGGGACTAGCGGGAGTATCAATGAGCAGTTCTTC
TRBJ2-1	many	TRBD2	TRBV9	CASSVETSGSYNEQFF	TGTGCCAGCAGCGTCGAGACTAGCGGGAGTTACAATGAGCAGTTCTTC
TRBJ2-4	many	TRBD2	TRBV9	CASTSGGKNIQYF	TGTGCCAGCACCTCGGGAGGGAAAAACATTCAGTACTTC
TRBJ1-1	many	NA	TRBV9	CASSARTDGYTEAFF	TGTGCCAGCAGCGCCCGGACAGATGGTTACACTGAAGCTTTCTTT
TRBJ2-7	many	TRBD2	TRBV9	CASSVTTSGGLDEQYF	TGTGCCAGCAGCGTGACGACTAGCGGAGGATTAGACGAGCAGTACTTC
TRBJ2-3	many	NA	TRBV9	CASSVEGDTDTQYF	TGTGCCAGCAGCGTAGAGGGTGATACAGATACGCAGTATTTT
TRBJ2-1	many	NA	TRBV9	CASSVVPSHEQFF	TGTGCCAGCAGCGTAGTCCCATCTCATGAGCAGTTCTTC
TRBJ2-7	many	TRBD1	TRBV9	CASSVVGTGGEQYF	TGTGCCAGCAGCGTAGTTGGGACAGGCGGCGAGCAGTACTTC
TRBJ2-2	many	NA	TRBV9	CASTEGWNTGELFF	TGTGCCAGCACCGAAGGATGGAACACCGGGGAGCTGTTTTTT
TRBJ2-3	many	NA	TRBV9	CASSVVGALTDTQYF	TGTGCCAGCAGCGTCGTCGGAGCGCTCACAGATACGCAGTATTTT
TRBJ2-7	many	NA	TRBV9	CASSRGPTSREQYF	TGTGCCAGCAGTAGGGGACCGACATCTCGGGAGCAGTACTTC
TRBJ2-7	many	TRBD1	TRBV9	CASSVTGGLDEQYF	TGTGCCAGCAGCGTAACAGGGGGCTTGGACGAGCAGTACTTC
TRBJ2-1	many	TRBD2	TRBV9	CASSGSGDGSYNEQFF	TGTGCCAGCAGCGGGAGCGGGGACGGTTCCTACAATGAGCAGTTCTTC
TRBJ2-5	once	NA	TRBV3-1	CTFSLPRAVAWGRKETQYF	TGTACCTTCAGTCTTCCCCGCGCCGTGGCTTGGGGAAGGAAAGAGACCCAGTACTTC
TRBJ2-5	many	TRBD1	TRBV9	CASSPRQGQWETQYF	TGTGCCAGCAGCCCCCGACAGGGGCAGTGGGAGACCCAGTACTTC
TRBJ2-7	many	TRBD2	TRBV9	CASSVDLAERRLYF	TGTGCCAGCAGCGTAGATCTAGCGGAGCGAAGACTGTACTTC
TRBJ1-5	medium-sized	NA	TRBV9	CASSVDGGNQPQHF	TGTGCCAGCAGCGTAGACGGCGGCAATCAGCCCCAGCATTTT
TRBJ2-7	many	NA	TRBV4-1	CASSSGAYAYEQYF	TGCGCCAGCAGCTCCGGGGCCTACGCCTACGAGCAGTACTTC
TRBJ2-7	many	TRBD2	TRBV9	CASSVEDSGASYEQYF	TGTGCCAGCAGCGTAGAGGATAGCGGGGCCTCCTACGAGCAGTACTTC
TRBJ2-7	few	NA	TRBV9	CASSVEPDGYEQYF	TGTGCCAGCAGCGTAGAACCCGACGGATACGAGCAGTACTTC
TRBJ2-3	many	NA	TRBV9	CASNPSVSSTDTQYF	TGTGCCAGCAATCCAAGCGTCTCTAGCACAGATACGCAGTATTTT
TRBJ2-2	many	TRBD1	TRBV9	CASSVVSTGPTNTGELFF	TGTGCCAGCAGCGTAGTATCGACAGGGCCTACGAACACCGGGGAGCTGTTTTTT
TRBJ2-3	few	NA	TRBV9	CASSVGASSTDTQYF	TGTGCCAGCAGCGTAGGAGCATCTAGCACAGATACGCAGTATTTT
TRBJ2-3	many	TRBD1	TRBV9	CASSRQGTDTQYF	TGTGCCAGCAGCAGACAGGGGACGGATACGCAGTATTTT
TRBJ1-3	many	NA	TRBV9	CASSEDSGNTIYF	TGTGCCAGCAGCGAAGACTCTGGAAACACCATATATTTT
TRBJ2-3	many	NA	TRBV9	CASSVRGQPTDTQYF	TGTGCCAGCAGCGTGCGGGGACAGCCCACAGATACGCAGTATTTT
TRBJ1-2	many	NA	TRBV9	CASSVASDSGYTF	TGTGCCAGCAGCGTAGCCTCGGACAGCGGCTACACCTTC
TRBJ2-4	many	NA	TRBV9	CASSRQALGNIQYF	TGTGCCAGCAGTAGACAGGCTCTGGGAAACATTCAGTACTTC
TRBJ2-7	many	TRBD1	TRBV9	CASSAGFGQGSYEQYF	TGTGCCAGCAGCGCCGGCTTTGGACAGGGCTCCTACGAGCAGTACTTC
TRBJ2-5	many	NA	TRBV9	CASSVSGGNQETQYF	TGTGCCAGCAGCGTAAGTGGGGGAAACCAAGAGACCCAGTACTTC
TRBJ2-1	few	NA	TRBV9	CASSPTGRAYNEQFF	TGTGCCAGCAGCCCCACTGGCAGAGCCTACAATGAGCAGTTCTTC
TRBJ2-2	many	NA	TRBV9	CASSVGAGPTGELFF	TGTGCCAGCAGCGTAGGGGCGGGTCCTACCGGGGAGCTGTTTTTT
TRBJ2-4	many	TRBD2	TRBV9	CASSVVDSGSPNIQYF	TGTGCCAGCAGCGTAGTGGATAGCGGGAGCCCGAACATTCAGTACTTC
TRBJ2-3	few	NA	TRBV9	CASSAQGGGAYTQYF	TGTGCCAGCAGCGCCCAAGGAGGGGGCGCGTATACGCAGTATTTT
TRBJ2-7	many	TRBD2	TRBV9	CASSVSSGRNYEQYF	TGTGCCAGCAGCGTATCTAGCGGGAGAAACTACGAGCAGTACTTC
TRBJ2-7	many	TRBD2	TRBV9	CASSVGGGRTTYEQYF	TGTGCCAGCAGCGTAGGGGGCGGGAGGACCACCTACGAGCAGTACTTC
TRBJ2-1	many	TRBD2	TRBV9	CASSVGGTTDNEQFF	TGTGCCAGCAGCGTAGGAGGGACTACCGACAATGAGCAGTTCTTC
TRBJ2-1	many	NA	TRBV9	CASSIQEEQFF	TGTGCCAGCAGCATCCAAGAAGAGCAGTTCTTC
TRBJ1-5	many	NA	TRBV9	CASSATGQPNQPQHF	TGTGCCAGCAGCGCAACGGGACAACCGAATCAGCCCCAGCATTTT
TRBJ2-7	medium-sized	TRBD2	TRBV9	CASSVTGTRTGEQYF	TGTGCCAGCAGCGTTACCGGGACTAGGACTGGCGAGCAGTACTTC
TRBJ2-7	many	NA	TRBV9	CASSVEGGASYEQYF	TGTGCCAGCAGCGTAGAAGGGGGGGCCTCCTACGAGCAGTACTTC
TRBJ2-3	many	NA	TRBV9	CASSFSALSTDTQYF	TGTGCCAGCAGCTTTAGCGCCTTGAGCACAGATACGCAGTATTTT